This T cell receptor (beta chain) was found in a study of neurological immune-mediated disorders. Study results and caveats: Multiple sclerosis, the disease with the least TCR clonal expansion, fell below healthy controls, whereas HTLV-1-associated myelopathy showed the most. Private repertoires in all groups were suggested, as expanded clones shared no CDR3 amino acid sequences across subjects.

From 2 million PBMCs stored at -80 C, the unsorted libraries were generated. The cDNA was generated through 5'RACE incorporating 10-nucleotide random UMIs. TCRdb called the 5' RACE reads again in MiXCR, with one record for every CDR3 protein. The sample lists roughly 80,000 distinct CDR3 sequences, over 15% occurring once. This CDR3 has 16 amino acids. Per the germline V gene, CDR1 is DFQATT and CDR2 is SNEGSKA (reference sequence). V was pared by 6 bases and J by 4 bases, with 12 bases of the junction left unmatched. This clonotype was detected many times. Its antigen is unknown. The source material was PBMCs. The gene calls are TRBV20-1 and TRBJ1-6; 7 bases are shared with TRBD1. This TCR derives from a woman aged 35 to 49 in good health. CDR3 in amino acids: CSARTRQGQYNSPLHF. Here the CDR3 DNA reads TGCAGTGCCCGGACGCGACAGGGACAGTATAATTCACCCCTCCACTTT.